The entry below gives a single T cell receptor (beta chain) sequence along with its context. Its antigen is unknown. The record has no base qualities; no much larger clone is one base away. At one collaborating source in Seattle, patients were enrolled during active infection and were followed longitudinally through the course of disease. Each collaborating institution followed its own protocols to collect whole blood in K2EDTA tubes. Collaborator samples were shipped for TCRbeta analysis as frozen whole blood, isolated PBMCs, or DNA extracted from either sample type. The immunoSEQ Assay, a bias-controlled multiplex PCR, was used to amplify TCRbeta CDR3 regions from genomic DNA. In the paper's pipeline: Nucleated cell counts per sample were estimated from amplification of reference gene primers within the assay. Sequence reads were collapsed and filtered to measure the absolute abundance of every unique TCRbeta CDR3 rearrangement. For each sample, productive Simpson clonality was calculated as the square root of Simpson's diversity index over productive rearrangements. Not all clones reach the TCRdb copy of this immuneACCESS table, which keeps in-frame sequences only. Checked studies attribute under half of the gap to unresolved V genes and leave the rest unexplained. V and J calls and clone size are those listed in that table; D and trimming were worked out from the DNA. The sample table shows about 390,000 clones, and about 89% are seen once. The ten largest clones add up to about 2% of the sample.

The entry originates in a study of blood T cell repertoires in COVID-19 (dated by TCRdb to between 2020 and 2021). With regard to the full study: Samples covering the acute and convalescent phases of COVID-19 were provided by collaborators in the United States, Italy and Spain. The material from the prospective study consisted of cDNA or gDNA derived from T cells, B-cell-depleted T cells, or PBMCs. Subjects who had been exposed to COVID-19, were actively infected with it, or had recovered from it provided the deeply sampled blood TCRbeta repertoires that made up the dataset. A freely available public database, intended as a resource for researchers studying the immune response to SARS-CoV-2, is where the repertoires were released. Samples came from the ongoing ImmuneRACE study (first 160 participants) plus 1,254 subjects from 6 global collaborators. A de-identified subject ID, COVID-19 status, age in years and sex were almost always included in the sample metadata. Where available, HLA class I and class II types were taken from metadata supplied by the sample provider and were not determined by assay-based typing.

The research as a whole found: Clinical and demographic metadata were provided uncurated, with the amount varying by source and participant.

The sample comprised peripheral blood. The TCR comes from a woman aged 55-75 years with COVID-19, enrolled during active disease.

The encoded CDR3 is CASTGQGYTEAFF. The nucleotide sequence reads as follows: TGCGCCAGCACGGGTCAGGGTTACACTGAAGCTTTCTTT. In this chain, TRBV5-1 is recombined with TRBJ1-1, with a tentative D gene TRBD1 over 5 matching bases. Sequences SGHRS (CDR1) and YFSETQ (CDR2) are obtained from the germline V gene. Between the V and J ends, shortened by 6 bases and 3 bases respectively, the junction contains 12 bases. Measured from the cysteine to the phenylalanine, the CDR3 is 13 residues long. Of all the DNA, just the CDR3 is kept, 39 bases in frame from base 1.